The text below deals with one TCR beta chain. Its binding antigen is unknown. The record has no base qualities; no much larger clone is one base away. Additional DNA sequences in this sample encode the identical CDR3. These data are taken from a study of blood T cell repertoires in COVID-19 (TCRdb year 2020). Broadly, across the study: Samples covering the acute and convalescent phases of COVID-19 were provided by collaborators in the United States, Italy and Spain. A de-identified subject ID, COVID-19 status, age in years and sex were almost always included in the sample metadata. Samples came from the ongoing ImmuneRACE study (first 160 participants) plus 1,254 subjects from 6 global collaborators. The repertoires were made available in a free public database intended to serve as a resource for research on the immune response to SARS-CoV-2. The prospective study material was composed of cDNA or gDNA derived from T cells, B-cell-depleted T cells, or PBMCs. Where HLA class I and class II types were available, the types were taken from metadata supplied by the sample provider, not from assay-based typing. Subjects who had been exposed to COVID-19, were actively infected with it, or had recovered from it provided the deeply sampled blood TCRbeta repertoires that made up the dataset.

In the prospective study, participants were 18 to 89 years old, resided in 25 or so geographic areas of the United States, and were enrolled through a virtual design. In the prospective study, cohorts were assigned on the basis of participant-reported clinical history obtained from a screening survey and a study questionnaire. For ImmuneRACE Cohort 3, a participant was defined as recovered based on two consecutive negative NP/OP PCR tests, clearance by a healthcare professional, or resolution of symptoms. In the prospective study, whole blood, serum and a nasopharyngeal or oropharyngeal swab were collected from each participant by mobile phlebotomists. Additional blood draws and questionnaires over a 2-month period could optionally be provided by prospective study participants. Blood samples from the prospective study were shipped frozen or at room temperature prior to DNA extraction. TCRbeta CDR3 regions were amplified from genomic DNA using the immunoSEQ Assay, a bias-controlled multiplex PCR. Concerning the study's data processing: The number of nucleated cells in each sample was estimated by amplification of reference gene primers within the assay. To quantify the absolute abundance of each unique TCRbeta CDR3 rearrangement, sequence reads were collapsed and filtered. For each sample, productive Simpson clonality was calculated as the square root of Simpson's diversity index over productive rearrangements. TCRdb took over this immuneACCESS table, retaining in-frame rearrangements with V and J assigned. Such tables are incomplete; in checked studies, under half of the missing clones stem from an unresolved V gene, and the remainder is unexplained. D and trimming come from the DNA, and the V and J calls and clone size come from that table. This sample gives about 380,000 clones in total; 70% to 90% of them show up just once. Of the sample, about 1.1% falls within the top ten clones.

What the work shows at the level of the full study, not this receptor alone: The amount of clinical and demographic metadata varied by source and participant and was provided uncurated.

The clonotype originates from a woman under 30 who had recovered from COVID-19. Sequencing was done on a sample of PBMCs or T cells enriched from blood (not recorded which).

At the DNA level, the sequence is TGTGCCAGCTCACCACTTTCCAGCTACGAGCAGTACTTC. Translated, this is CASSPLSSYEQYF. Recombination joined TRBV18 with TRBJ2-7; the D gene assignment is ambiguous. Reading from cysteine to phenylalanine, the CDR3 counts 13 amino acids. This entry keeps only the CDR3 DNA: 39 bases, framed from base 1. The germline V gene specifies KGHSH as CDR1 and LQKENI as CDR2. Relative to germline, V is 1 base shorter and J is 3 bases shorter, with 7 bases between their ends. Joined to the reference TRBV18 and TRBJ2-7 proteins, this CDR3 gives the full variable domain: NAGVMQNPRHLVRRRGQEARLRCSPMKGHSHVYWYRQLPEEGLKFMVYLQKENIIDESGMPKERFSAEFPKEGPSILRIQQVVRGDSAAYFCASSPLSSYEQYFGPGTRLTVT.